The clone carrying this TCR beta chain was picked up many times. The record originates from a study of T cells in Graves' hyperthyroidism and ophthalmopathy. Using RNA transcripts as the source, TCR beta CDR3 regions were amplified. The study used the HTBI primer set for a first-round RT-PCR of the TCR CDR3. TCRdb redid the calling of the multiplex PCR reads with MiXCR, one entry per CDR3 protein. The table lists 300,000 to 400,000 distinct CDR3 sequences, around a sixth of them singletons. The sequence came from a woman aged 45-65 years with Graves' hyperthyroidism. The sample was blood.

Here the CDR3 reads CASSFGQGANIQYF. DNA of the CDR3: TGTGCCAGCAGCTTTGGACAGGGGGCAAACATTCAGTACTTC. This sequence joins TRBV5-6 and TRBJ2-4; TRBD1 matches at 11 bases. After removal of 2 bases from V and 6 bases from J, the junction contained 1 base not matched to a gene. The CDR3 totals 14 residues. Germline values: CDR1 SGHDT, CDR2 YYEEEE.